This T cell receptor (beta chain) was recovered during a study of cytomegalovirus exposure and HLA in healthy donors. Between the trimmed V and J ends, which lost 3 bases and 2 bases, there was a span of 14 bases. Germline CDR1 and CDR2: SGHRS and YFSETQ. CDR3 length: 16 amino acids. Assay used: immunoSEQ multiplex PCR; TCRdb lists only in-frame clones, some missing. The sample includes about 240,000 clones, 75% to 90% seen only once; the top ten take over 0.95%. This sequence originates from a woman in her 30s in good health and CMV-seropositive. Specimen: PBMCs. The genes are TRBV5-1 and TRBJ2-2; D is perhaps TRBD1 (6 bases). The CDR3: CASSWPTQGNTGELFF. As DNA, the CDR3 is TGCGCCAGCAGCTGGCCGACACAGGGAAACACCGGGGAGCTGTTTTTT. The whole variable domain, filled in from reference TRBV5-1 and TRBJ2-2, reads KAGVTQTPRYLIKTRGQQVTLSCSPISGHRSVSWYQQTPGQGLQFLFEYFSETQRNKGNFPGRFSGRQFSNSRSEMNVSTLELGDSALYLCASSWPTQGNTGELFFGEGSRLTVL.